The following is a T cell receptor beta chain sequence with its context. Its antigen is as yet unknown. This sample is part of a study of T cells in Graves' hyperthyroidism and ophthalmopathy. Study-wide results and limits: Most thyroid clonotypes expanded above 0.001 were also detected in blood. Progression to ophthalmopathy was predicted a median of approximately seven months early.

The CDR3 regions of TCR beta were amplified from RNA transcripts. Initially, a first-round RT-PCR of the TCR CDR3 employed the HTBI primer set. TCRdb passed the multiplex PCR reads through MiXCR, listing each CDR3 protein once. The sample consists of 400,000 to 600,000 distinct CDR3 sequences, roughly 16% of them appearing once. The CDR3 extends over 12 amino acids. The V and J ends lost 2 bases and 6 bases respectively, with 9 bases between them. Germline CDR1 reads GTSNPN; CDR2 reads SVGIG (reference sequence). The chain uses TRBV30 and TRBJ2-3; D is ambiguous. This clonotype originated in a woman under 40 with Graves' ophthalmopathy. Sequences were obtained from blood. The CDR3 loop reads CAWSILGDTQYF. Written as DNA, the CDR3 is TGTGCCTGGAGTATATTGGGGGATACGCAGTATTTT.